This T cell receptor beta chain was profiled in a study of post-analysis software for immune sequencing data. Study-level background: Relapsing-remitting, secondary progressive and progressive-relapsing courses of multiple sclerosis were included. Study conclusions and caveats: There were a few TRBV segments more frequent in patients than controls, and TRBV5-6, TRBV5-1 and TRBV20-1 were among them. Diversity measured as normalized Chao1 was significantly lower in multiple sclerosis patients than in controls. Samples from a shared batch, those prepared together, strongly co-clustered by F measure.

Incorporated into the TCR beta cDNA libraries were unique molecular identifiers, which served to reduce PCR and sequencing biases. Input of roughly 1 to 11 million T cells yielded roughly 530,000 cDNA molecules. TCRdb processed the PCR reads anew with MiXCR; each CDR3 protein has one entry. The sample has roughly 620,000 distinct CDR3 sequences, around 47% seen once. The germline V gene encodes CDR1 DFQATT and CDR2 SNEGSKA (reference sequence). V dropped 3 bases and J dropped 11 bases, with 14 bases sitting between them. This CDR3 has 13 amino acids. This clonotype was seen just once. Its antigen is not identified.

Sequencing was done on a sample of blood. This TCR derives from a girl under 18 with multiple sclerosis. The chain is built from TRBV20-1 and TRBJ1-6; no reliable D call. The chain's CDR3 is CSARNQRYTPLHF. For the CDR3, the DNA is TGCAGTGCTAGGAATCAGCGTTATACACCCCTCCACTTT.